These 27 T cell receptor beta chains were sequenced from one sample in a study of cytomegalovirus exposure and HLA in healthy donors. Vbeta (60) and Jbeta (13) primers were used in the PCR. TCRdb keeps only in-frame clones here, not all; method: immunoSEQ multiplex PCR. The sample includes about 160,000 clones, approximately 82% of them seen just once. Sequenced sample: PBMCs. The receptors derive from a male donor in good health and CMV-seropositive.

V is TRBV9 and J is TRBJ1-5; D call uncertain. The V gene's germline CDR1 is SGDLS and CDR2 YYNGEE. The CDR3 has 14 residues. Trimming stripped 3 bases from V and 0 bases from J, with 7 bases between. The CDR3, as DNA: TGTGCCAGCAGCGCTACGAATAGCAATCAGCCCCAGCATTTT. It is translated as CASSATNSNQPQHF. Together with reference TRBV9 and TRBJ1-5, the CDR3 gives the full variable domain: DSGVTQTPKHLITATGQRVTLRCSPRSGDLSVYWYQQSLDQGLQFLIQYYNGEERAKGNILERFSAQQFPDLHSELNLSSLELGDSALYFCASSATNSNQPQHFGDGTRLSIL.

The chain combines TRBV4-1 with TRBJ2-7, with 7 bases aligning to TRBD1. The junction had 5 bases not matched to a gene; V was cut back by 3 bases and J by 0 bases. The CDR3 contains 15 residues. CDR1 and CDR2 (germline): MGHRA, YSYEKL. The CDR3 bases are TGCGCCAGCAGCCAGCACCGGGACAGCTCCTACGAGCAGTACTTC. Its translation: CASSQHRDSSYEQYF.

V usage is TRBV7-8 and J usage is TRBJ2-7, with TRBD1 as a possible D gene (5 bases). Per the germline V gene, CDR1 is SGHVS and CDR2 is FQNEAQ. The germline V and J ends were trimmed by 1 base and 5 bases, with 9 bases remaining between them. This CDR3 is built from 13 residues. CDR3 amino acids: CASSLERGHEQYF. The CDR3 bases are TGTGCCAGCAGCTTAGAAAGGGGTCACGAGCAGTACTTC.

The chain links TRBV9 to TRBJ2-1; 8 bases align to TRBD2. Per the germline V gene, CDR1 is SGDLS and CDR2 is YYNGEE. V lost 4 bases, J lost 10 bases, and 10 bases stayed unmatched. The CDR3 loop spans 14 amino acids. The CDR3 is CASSPLGGEGEQFF. Written as DNA, the CDR3 is TGTGCCAGCAGCCCTCTCGGGGGGGAAGGAGAGCAGTTCTTC.

This clone was observed once. The chain carries TRBV30 and TRBJ2-1; 7 bases are a match to TRBD2. V gave up 3 bases and J gave up 0 bases; unmatched junction bases: 2. The CDR3 length is 14 residues. In germline, CDR1 is GTSNPN, CDR2 SVGIG (reference sequence). CDR3 nucleotides: TGTGCCTGGAGGCGGGGGAACTCCTACAATGAGCAGTTCTTC. It yields the protein CAWRRGNSYNEQFF. The full variable domain, completed using reference TRBV30 and TRBJ2-1, is SQTIHQWPATLVQPVGSPLSLECTVEGTSNPNLYWYRQAAGRGLQLLFYSVGIGQISSEVPQNLSASRPQDRQFILSSKKLLLSDSGFYLCAWRRGNSYNEQFFGPGTRLTVL.

The rearrangement uses TRBV6-6 and TRBJ1-3; 7 nucleotides match TRBD1. CDR1 and CDR2 from the germline V gene are MNHNY and SVGAGI (reference sequence). There are 14 residues in the CDR3. With V trimmed by 6 bases and J by 2 bases, 4 bases remained unmatched. CDR3 residues: CASSKGQTGNTIYF. For the CDR3, the DNA is TGTGCCAGCAGCAAGGGACAGACTGGAAACACCATATATTTT.

Notes on this clone: One end of the junction is discordant with germline, which a read error may explain. This sequence joins TRBV7-9 and TRBJ2-2, with D perhaps TRBD2 (5 bases). The CDR3 loop spans 14 amino acids. Per the germline V gene, CDR1 is SEHNR and CDR2 is FQNEAQ (reference sequence). CDR3 region: CSSSSGKNTGELFF. In DNA, the CDR3 is TGTTCCAGCAGCTCGGGAAAGAACACCGGGGAGCTGTTTTTT.

This chain links TRBV5-4 with TRBJ2-7; no clear D gene. V was trimmed by 1 base and J by 5 bases, leaving 10 bases between them. The CDR3 spans 13 residues. The germline CDR1 and CDR2 sequences are SGHNT and YYREEE (reference sequence). CDR3: CASSLPPSDEQYF. As DNA, the CDR3 is TGTGCCAGCAGCTTGCCCCCCTCGGACGAGCAGTACTTC.

The CDR3 here is CASSLGLNYGYTF. The CDR3 DNA is TGTGCCAGCAGCTTGGGACTGAACTATGGCTACACCTTC. This rearrangement joins TRBV5-8 to TRBJ1-2; D unclear. CDR3 length equals 13 residues. Trimming shortened V by 0 bases and J by 2 bases, and 5 bases separated the two germline ends. From germline, CDR1 is SGHTS and CDR2 YDEGEE. The variable domain in full, with the rest retrieved from reference TRBV5-8 and TRBJ1-2, is EAGVTQSPTHLIKTRGQQATLRCSPISGHTSVYWYQQALGLGLQFLLWYDEGEERNRGNFPPRFSGRQFPNYSSELNVNALELEDSALYLCASSLGLNYGYTFGSGTRLTVV.

This clone was recorded once. The chain links TRBV5-1 to TRBJ2-1, with 15 bases matching TRBD2. There are 18 residues in the CDR3. Germline CDR1 and CDR2: SGHRS and YFSETQ. V lost 3 bases and J lost 7; bases outside the gene matches: 11. As DNA, the CDR3 is TGCGCCAGCAGCTGGGGACTAGCGGGGGGCCCCGGGCGGAATGAGCAGTTCTTC. Protein sequence: CASSWGLAGGPGRNEQFF. The full variable domain, in which reference TRBV5-1 and TRBJ2-1 provide the parts outside the CDR3, is KAGVTQTPRYLIKTRGQQVTLSCSPISGHRSVSWYQQTPGQGLQFLFEYFSETQRNKGNFPGRFSGRQFSNSRSEMNVSTLELGDSALYLCASSWGLAGGPGRNEQFFGPGTRLTVL.

Comment on this clone: At one end, the junction sequence differs from germline, possibly due to a read error. The chain has TRBV28 and TRBJ1-6; a possible D gene is TRBD1 (6 bases). The germline CDR1 and CDR2 sequences are MDHEN and SYDVKM. The CDR3 extends over 13 amino acids. CDR3 coding DNA: TGTGCCAGCAGTCGTATTCTTCAGGGGCCCGCGGGCTTT. This sequence encodes CASSRILQGPAGF.

This clone was detected a few times. The J gene is TRBJ2-7, the V gene TRBV11-2, with D perhaps matching TRBD1 (5 bases). CDR3 length: 16 residues. Trimming removed 1 base at V and 4 bases at J, with 17 bases between. Germline CDR1 is SGHAT and CDR2 is FQNNGV. CDR3 bases: TGTGCCAGCAGCTTAGCGCTTTCAGGGTCCCGGTACGAGCAGTACTTC. Its translation is CASSLALSGSRYEQYF.

The chain recombines TRBV7-9 with TRBJ2-2; 11 bases map to TRBD2. The J segment lost 0 bases and the V segment lost 5 bases, leaving 5 bases of the junction unmatched. This CDR3 has 17 amino acids. Looked up from germline, CDR1 is SEHNR and CDR2 is FQNEAQ (reference sequence). The CDR3 here is CASSPRLAGSNTGELFF. The CDR3 DNA reads TGTGCCAGCAGCCCCCGACTAGCGGGGTCGAACACCGGGGAGCTGTTTTTT. Variable domain in full (rest from reference TRBV7-9 and TRBJ2-2): DTGVSQNPRHKITKRGQNVTFRCDPISEHNRLYWYRQTLGQGPEFLTYFQNEAQLEKSRLLSDRFSAERPKGSFSTLEIQRTEQGDSAMYLCASSPRLAGSNTGELFFGEGSRLTVL.

V usage is TRBV10-1 and J usage is TRBJ2-1; TRBD2 agrees at 8 bases. Germline CDR1 and CDR2: WNHNN and SYGVQD (reference sequence). The CDR3 totals 14 residues. Losses at the gene ends were 3 bases for V and 8 bases for J; bases not matched to a gene: 6. The CDR3, as DNA: TGCGCCAGCAGTGATTCTCGGGAGGGGGATGAGCAGTTCTTC. It encodes CASSDSREGDEQFF.

The V call is TRBV5-6, the J call TRBJ2-3; TRBD1 is a possible D gene (6 bases). CDR3 size: 17 residues. V gave up 0 bases and J gave up 4 bases, with 18 bases separating them. Per the germline V gene, CDR1 is SGHDT and CDR2 is YYEEEE. The CDR3: CASSLERRQGSADTQYF. The CDR3 DNA sequence: TGTGCCAGCAGCTTGGAGAGGAGGCAGGGGTCCGCAGATACGCAGTATTTT.

The chain joins TRBV5-1 to TRBJ1-1, with 8 bases aligning to TRBD1. The CDR3 loop spans 13 amino acids. The germline V gene encodes CDR1 SGHRS and CDR2 YFSETQ. V gave up 0 bases and J gave up 7 bases; unmatched junction bases: 2. CDR3 sequence reads: CASSLARGLEAFF. Here the CDR3 DNA reads TGCGCCAGCAGCTTGGCCAGGGGGCTTGAAGCTTTCTTT.

This chain links TRBV5-1 with TRBJ2-6, with D perhaps matching TRBD1 (5 bases). Germline V gene data show CDR1 as SGHRS and CDR2 as YFSETQ. The germline V and J ends were trimmed by 0 bases and 0 bases, with 10 bases remaining between them. CDR3 size: 17 residues. CDR3 coding DNA: TGCGCCAGCAGCTTGGAGGGGCTCTACTCTGGGGCCAACGTCCTGACTTTC. Encoded protein: CASSLEGLYSGANVLTF.

The chain recombines TRBV27 with TRBJ2-3; D perhaps matches TRBD2 (6 bases). The CDR3 is 15 residues long. The V and J ends lost 2 bases and 6 bases respectively, with 15 bases between them. From germline, CDR1 is MNHEY and CDR2 SMNVEV (reference sequence). The CDR3 spells CASSLLPGVTDTQYF. CDR3 nucleotides: TGTGCCAGCAGTTTACTTCCGGGAGTAACCGATACGCAGTATTTT.

J is TRBJ2-1 and V is TRBV9, with 7 nucleotides matching TRBD1. V lost 4 bases to trimming and J lost 10 bases; unmatched junction nucleotides: 5. This CDR3 has 12 amino acids. Per germline, CDR1 SGDLS and CDR2 YYNGEE. The chain's CDR3 is CASSTTGVEQFF. CDR3 bases: TGTGCCAGCAGCACAACAGGGGTCGAGCAGTTCTTC.

The V gene is TRBV7-9, the J gene TRBJ2-1; D remains ambiguous. V was clipped by 5 bases and J by 0 bases, with 14 bases between them. Germline CDR1 is SEHNR and CDR2 is FQNEAQ (reference sequence). This CDR3 has 16 residues. The CDR3 nucleotides are TGTGCCAGCAGCCCTCAGGCGCTAAGCTCCTACAATGAGCAGTTCTTC. This gives the protein CASSPQALSSYNEQFF.

The chain is built from TRBV7-9 and TRBJ2-1, with TRBD2 matching 14 bases. There are 18 residues in the CDR3. Germline V gene lookup returns CDR1 SEHNR and CDR2 FQNEAQ (reference sequence). V was clipped by 4 bases and J by 5 bases; unmatched bases: 10. The CDR3 here is CASSSYQGTSGGHNEQFF. The DNA for the CDR3 is TGTGCCAGCAGCTCCTATCAGGGGACTAGCGGGGGACACAATGAGCAGTTCTTC.

This chain joins TRBV5-5 and TRBJ2-1; 7 bases map to TRBD2. The trim removed 4 bases at V and 2 bases at J, leaving 6 bases unmatched. From germline, CDR1 is SGHKS and CDR2 YYEKEE (reference sequence). The CDR3 covers 15 residues. The CDR3 loop is CASSDGLGAYNEQFF. The CDR3 DNA follows: TGTGCCAGCAGCGACGGACTAGGAGCCTACAATGAGCAGTTCTTC.

This sequence joins TRBV5-4 and TRBJ2-7; TRBD2 matches at 8 bases. V dropped 5 bases and J dropped 3; count of bases not matched to a gene: 4. The CDR3 has 13 amino acids. Germline V gene data show CDR1 as SGHNT and CDR2 as YYREEE (reference sequence). Here the CDR3 reads CASSSGTSYEQYF. The CDR3 nucleotides are TGTGCCAGCAGTAGCGGGACTAGCTACGAGCAGTACTTC. The variable domain in full, completed from reference TRBV5-4 and TRBJ2-7, reads ETGVTQSPTHLIKTRGQQVTLRCSSQSGHNTVSWYQQALGQGPQFIFQYYREEENGRGNFPPRFSGLQFPNYSSELNVNALELDDSALYLCASSSGTSYEQYFGPGTRLTVT.

Regarding this clone: Sequence at one end of the junction differs from germline and may be a read error. The CDR3 reads CVSSNNPSGGAGEQYF. In DNA, the CDR3 is TGCGTCAGCAGTAACAACCCTAGCGGGGGGGCCGGAGAGCAGTACTTC. V and J are TRBV5-1 and TRBJ2-7; 12 bases match TRBD2. The germline CDR1 and CDR2 sequences are SGHRS and YFSETQ. This CDR3 contains 16 residues.

In this sample, this clone turned up a few times. The chain is built from TRBV30 and TRBJ1-2; D call uncertain. This CDR3 contains 13 residues. From germline, CDR1 is GTSNPN and CDR2 SVGIG (reference sequence). CDR3 in amino acids: CVGLRQSGYGYTF. For the CDR3, the DNA is TGTGTCGGGTTACGCCAGTCTGGCTATGGCTACACCTTC. Complete variable domain (other parts from reference TRBV30 and TRBJ1-2): SQTIHQWPATLVQPVGSPLSLECTVEGTSNPNLYWYRQAAGRGLQLLFYSVGIGQISSEVPQNLSASRPQDRQFILSSKKLLLSDSGFYLCVGLRQSGYGYTFGSGTRLTVV.

The chain joins TRBV7-9 to TRBJ1-5; D is undetermined. V dropped 2 bases and J dropped 8 bases, with 10 bases sitting between them. This CDR3 region has 13 residues. The germline CDR1 and CDR2 sequences are SEHNR and FQNEAQ (reference sequence). This chain's CDR3 is CASSLTLQEPQHF. In DNA, the CDR3 is TGTGCCAGCAGCTTAACGTTGCAGGAGCCCCAGCATTTT.

The gene calls are TRBV9 and TRBJ2-5; TRBD1 agrees at 7 bases. With the DNA end fitting TRBJ2-7 better, the J assignment may be wrong. Germline V gene lookup returns CDR1 SGDLS and CDR2 YYNGEE. The length of the CDR3 is 14 residues. The CDR3 is CASSATGNTYEQYF. DNA for the CDR3: TGTGCCAGCAGCGCGACAGGGAATACCTACGAGCAGTACTTC.